Sequencing of this T cell receptor beta chain was carried out in a study of breast tumors, draining lymph nodes, adjacent tissues. The length of the CDR3 is 18 residues. CDR1 is LNHNV, CDR2 YYDKDF, per germline (reference sequence). V lost 3 bases and J lost 4; bases outside the gene matches: 11. Breast cancer patients provided tissue from their axillary draining lymph nodes. TCRdb itself ran the multiplex PCR reads through MiXCR, one entry per CDR3 protein. The table has 200,000 to 300,000 distinct CDR3 sequences, 30% to 35% seen once; the top ten hold approximately 1%. Concerning this clonotype itself: The antigen is undetermined.

General study points: Tumor and nontumor repertoires were significantly more similar in luminal-like than in basal-like breast cancer.

The TCR was taken from a female donor with breast cancer. Some clones in this sample may be carry-over from other donors' samples. The sequenced sample was axillary lymph node tissue. The chain recombines TRBV15 with TRBJ2-5, with 13 bases lining up with TRBD2. The CDR3 region is CATSSAMTSGRSGETQYF. Here the CDR3 DNA reads TGTGCCACCAGCAGTGCCATGACTAGCGGGAGGAGCGGAGAGACCCAGTACTTC.